The 16 T cell receptor beta chains given below trace back to one sample, sequenced in a study of identical twins. MiXCR was run by TCRdb on the 5' RACE reads, yielding one entry per CDR3 protein. The sample contains more than 1.5 million distinct CDR3 sequences, less than 40% of which appear only once. The sample comprised cord blood. These receptors were collected from a newborn girl in good health.

The gene calls are TRBV7-9 and TRBJ1-4; the D gene is possibly TRBD1 (5 bases). Per the germline V gene, CDR1 is SEHNR and CDR2 is FQNEAQ (reference sequence). V gave up 2 bases and J gave up 8 bases, with 15 bases separating them. The CDR3 runs to 15 residues. CDR3 sequence: CASSLSPAGTEKLFF. The CDR3 DNA reads as TGTGCCAGCAGCTTAAGTCCGGCTGGGACGGAAAAACTGTTTTTT.

The rearrangement joins TRBV20-1 to TRBJ1-4; 8 bases map to TRBD1. J lost 3 bases, V lost 5 bases, and 2 bases had no gene match. The germline V gene encodes CDR1 DFQATT and CDR2 SNEGSKA (reference sequence). The CDR3 length is 13 residues. The CDR3 is CSALDRANEKLFF. DNA for the CDR3: TGCAGTGCTCTGGACAGGGCTAATGAAAAACTGTTTTTT.

V gene TRBV12-3 or TRBV12-4 combines with J gene TRBJ1-2, with unresolved D. Trimming pared 6 bases from V and 2 bases from J, leaving 10 bases between. The CDR3 extends over 13 amino acids. The CDR3 sequence: CASSSVGNYGYTF. The DNA for the CDR3 is TGTGCCAGCAGCTCCGTAGGGAACTATGGCTACACCTTC.

This chain uses TRBV28 with TRBJ2-1, with D possibly being TRBD1 or TRBD2 (5 bases each). The closer fit of TRBJ2-7 to the DNA end suggests the J call may be wrong. CDR1 is MDHEN, CDR2 SYDVKM, per germline. This CDR3 is built from 19 residues. CDR3 residues: CASSSSPTGPLHSYNEQYF. CDR3 sequence (DNA): TGTGCCAGCAGTTCTTCTCCAACGGGACCACTCCACTCCTACAATGAGCAGTACTTC.

The chain has TRBV7-9 and TRBJ1-6; D call uncertain. The CDR3 is 14 residues long. The V end lost 1 base, the J end lost 9 bases, and 10 bases lay between the germline ends. CDR1 SEHNR and CDR2 FQNEAQ come from the germline V gene (reference sequence). As DNA, the CDR3 is TGTGCCAGCAGCTTAGGAGGGAAGAGTTCACCCCTCCACTTT. It is translated as CASSLGGKSSPLHF.

The V call is TRBV4-2, the J call TRBJ2-7; D is possibly TRBD2 (6 bases). The CDR3 consists of 15 residues. V was pared by 1 base and J by 2 bases, with 12 bases between. In germline, CDR1 is LGHNA, CDR2 YNFKEQ. The CDR3 loop reads CASSQVPGTPYEQYF. CDR3 DNA sequence: TGTGCCAGCAGCCAAGTTCCCGGGACTCCCTACGAGCAGTACTTC.

The rearrangement links TRBV6-1 to TRBJ2-7; possibly TRBD1 or TRBD2 for D (5 bases each). This CDR3 region has 15 residues. The germline CDR1 and CDR2 sequences are MNHNS and SASEGT. V lost 6 bases to trimming and J lost 0 bases, with 15 bases between them. CDR3 nucleotides: TGTGCCAGCAGCTCTGGGACCGCCCTCTCCTACGAGCAGTACTTC. This sequence encodes CASSSGTALSYEQYF.

This clonotype was detected a few times. The genes are TRBV30 and TRBJ1-1; D not certain. The CDR3 extends over 12 amino acids. CDR1 is GTSNPN, CDR2 SVGIG, per germline (reference sequence). The V gene lost 1 base and the J gene lost 1 base, with 4 bases spanning the gap. The CDR3 protein is CAWSERNTEAFF. In DNA, the CDR3 is TGTGCCTGGAGTGAACGGAACACTGAAGCTTTCTTT.

The CDR3 sequence: CAIRPGVEGPQHF. The CDR3 DNA reads TGTGCCATCAGGCCGGGGGTTGAGGGGCCCCAGCATTTT. The chain recombines TRBV10-3 with TRBJ1-5; maybe TRBD1 (5 bases). CDR1 ENHRY and CDR2 SYGVKD come from the germline V gene. The V end was cut by 6 bases, the J end by 9 bases, with 15 bases between. The CDR3 is made up of 13 amino acids.

Only a few counts were recorded for this clonotype. V usage is TRBV7-9 and J usage is TRBJ2-1; TRBD2 aligns across 8 bases. The CDR3 runs 15 residues. The germline V gene has CDR1 SEHNR and CDR2 FQNEAQ (reference sequence). V shed 5 bases and J 3 bases; nucleotides not matched to a gene: 6. CDR3 sequence: CASSLPGGVYNEQFF. Here the CDR3 DNA reads TGTGCCAGCAGCCTCCCCGGGGGGGTCTACAATGAGCAGTTCTTC.

There are many counts of this clonotype. J is TRBJ2-3 and V is TRBV20-1; TRBD2 is a possible D gene (5 bases). Trimming left V 3 bases short and J 2 bases short, with 6 bases between. This CDR3 spans 12 amino acids. CDR1 is DFQATT and CDR2 is SNEGSKA in the germline V gene (reference sequence). CDR3 amino acids: CSARGDTDTQYF. DNA for the CDR3: TGCAGTGCTAGGGGAGACACAGATACGCAGTATTTT.

A few counts support this clonotype. The chain carries TRBV28 and TRBJ1-5; D may be TRBD1 (5 bases). CDR1 and CDR2 (germline): MDHEN, SYDVKM. This CDR3 comprises 11 residues. With 9 bases removed from V and 5 bases from J, the gap between germline ends came to 8 bases. CDR3 sequence reads: CASQGDQPQHF. Written as DNA, the CDR3 is TGTGCCAGTCAAGGGGATCAGCCCCAGCATTTT.

This clonotype was detected only a few times. The chain couples TRBV7-9 to TRBJ1-2; D gene ambiguous. The CDR3 is 16 residues long. The germline V gene encodes CDR1 SEHNR and CDR2 FQNEAQ (reference sequence). Trimming shortened V by 5 bases and J by 3 bases, and 19 bases separated the two germline ends. CDR3 nucleotide sequence: TGTGCCAGCAGCGATGGGTCCGTAGGACCCTACTATGGCTACACCTTC. This sequence encodes CASSDGSVGPYYGYTF.

The J gene is TRBJ2-2, the V gene TRBV28, with 10 bases lining up with TRBD2. The CDR3 contains 15 residues. The V gene end was trimmed by 7 bases and the J gene end by 6 bases; junction bases not matched to a gene: 8. Per germline, CDR1 MDHEN and CDR2 SYDVKM. The CDR3 DNA follows: TGTGCCAGCATTGTGGGGCTAGCGGGAGCCGGGGAGCTGTTTTTT. Amino acid sequence: CASIVGLAGAGELFF.

This chain links TRBV7-2 with TRBJ2-5, with D tentatively TRBD1 (6 bases). Germline CDR1 reads SGHTA; CDR2 reads FQGNSA. The CDR3 length is 15 residues. V shed 1 base and J shed 5 bases, with 14 bases lying between them. CDR3: CASSLGAGARETQYF. In nucleotides, the CDR3 is TGTGCCAGCAGCTTAGGAGCAGGGGCGCGGGAGACCCAGTACTTC.

This clonotype was detected a few times. This rearrangement joins TRBV20-1 to TRBJ1-1; D call uncertain. The CDR3 loop spans 17 amino acids. The germline V and J ends were trimmed by 3 bases and 1 base, with 21 bases remaining between them. Germline V gives CDR1 DFQATT, CDR2 SNEGSKA (reference sequence). In DNA form, the CDR3 reads TGCAGTGCTAGTATCGGATGGTTAGCCGTAGGGAACACTGAAGCTTTCTTT. Its protein is CSASIGWLAVGNTEAFF.